Presented here are 12 T cell receptor beta chains from one specimen sequenced in a study of cytomegalovirus exposure and HLA in healthy donors. Both 60 Vbeta primers and 13 Jbeta primers went into the PCR. Libraries were prepared by immunoSEQ multiplex PCR; TCRdb keeps only in-frame clonotypes and omits some of them. The data show 75,000 to 95,000 clones, with about four fifths seen just once and 2.1% held by the top ten. Material: PBMCs. These receptors were taken from a man aged 18-30 years in good health and CMV-seronegative.

The rearrangement uses TRBV10-3 and TRBJ1-5; 7 positions match TRBD1. CDR1 is ENHRY and CDR2 is SYGVKD in the germline V gene. CDR3 size: 14 residues. Trimming at V came to 7 bases and at J to 4 bases, leaving 7 bases not matched to a gene. As DNA, the CDR3 is TGTGCCATCATGGAGCAGGGGGGAAATCAGCCCCAGCATTTT. Protein product: CAIMEQGGNQPQHF.

The J gene is TRBJ2-1, the V gene TRBV9; D is unclear. CDR3 length equals 14 residues. Germline CDR1 SGDLS, CDR2 YYNGEE. V shed 5 bases and J shed 0 bases, with 9 bases lying between them. CDR3 region: CASSADNSYNEQFF. Written as DNA, the CDR3 is TGTGCCAGCAGTGCCGACAACTCCTACAATGAGCAGTTCTTC.

The rearrangement links TRBV30 to TRBJ1-1, with TRBD1 as a possible D gene (5 bases). Germline V lookup: CDR1 GTSNPN, CDR2 SVGIG (reference sequence). The germline V and J ends were trimmed by 2 bases and 5 bases, with 9 bases remaining between them. The CDR3 loop spans 12 amino acids. The CDR3 region has the DNA TGTGCCTGGAGTCCAGGGATTACTGAAGCTTTCTTT. The encoded protein is CAWSPGITEAFF.

The J gene is TRBJ2-1, the V gene TRBV2, with 8 bases aligning to TRBD1. The CDR3 is made up of 15 amino acids. V dropped 8 bases and J dropped 4; count of bases not matched to a gene: 10. Germline V lookup: CDR1 SNHLY, CDR2 FYNNEI. The chain's CDR3 is CASSKRTGRYNEQFF. The CDR3 nucleotides read TGTGCCAGCTCGAAGCGGACAGGGCGGTACAATGAGCAGTTCTTC.

This clone appeared a single time. The chain links TRBV9 to TRBJ1-1; D unresolved. The CDR3 runs 14 residues. Per the germline V gene, CDR1 is SGDLS and CDR2 is YYNGEE. The V end was cut by 4 bases, the J end by 6 bases, with 16 bases between. The CDR3 nucleotides read TGTGCCAGCAGCCCTAGACGGGGTTTCGCTGAAGCTTTCTTT. It codes for CASSPRRGFAEAFF.

The chain uses TRBV29-1 and TRBJ2-1; the match to TRBD2 covers 11 bases. V trimming: 3 bases; J trimming: 0 bases; junction bases outside the gene matches: 7. From germline, CDR1 is SQVTM and CDR2 ANQGSEA. The CDR3 runs to 17 residues. CDR3 region: CSVEGLAERSSYNEQFF. CDR3 in DNA: TGCAGCGTTGAGGGACTAGCGGAGAGGAGCTCCTACAATGAGCAGTTCTTC.

This clone has only one observation. The genes are TRBV11-2 and TRBJ2-7, with 8 bases identical to TRBD1. Trimming at V came to 2 bases and at J to 3 bases, leaving 0 bases not matched to a gene. The germline V gene has CDR1 SGHAT and CDR2 FQNNGV. This CDR3 comprises 13 residues. The chain's CDR3 is CASSLTGGYEQYF. The CDR3 DNA follows: TGTGCCAGCAGCTTAACAGGGGGCTACGAGCAGTACTTC.

The chain joins TRBV6-5 to TRBJ1-1; unclear D gene. CDR1 is MNHEY, CDR2 SVGAGI, per germline. Trimming stripped 0 bases from V and 1 base from J, with 9 bases between. The CDR3 consists of 15 residues. The CDR3 coding sequence is TGTGCCAGCAGTTACTCAGGGAGGGAGAACACTGAAGCTTTCTTT. Translating it yields CASSYSGRENTEAFF.

The chain recombines TRBV19 with TRBJ1-1; D perhaps matches TRBD1 (5 bases). V lost 7 bases and J 1 base, leaving 13 bases between the germline ends. This CDR3 region has 14 residues. The germline CDR1 and CDR2 sequences are LNHDA and SQIVND (reference sequence). The CDR3: CASIPRVGNTEAFF. DNA for the CDR3: TGTGCCAGTATTCCCAGGGTAGGGAACACTGAAGCTTTCTTT.

This clone was seen just once. The J gene is TRBJ1-4, the V gene TRBV7-9; 10 nucleotides match TRBD1. CDR3 size: 16 residues. The ends lost 4 bases at V and 8 bases at J; junction bases unmatched: 10. Germline CDR1 is SEHNR and CDR2 is FQNEAQ (reference sequence). CDR3 in amino acids: CASSSNRQGALEKLFF. As DNA, the CDR3 is TGTGCCAGCAGCTCAAACCGACAGGGGGCCCTAGAAAAACTGTTTTTT.

V usage is TRBV7-9 and J usage is TRBJ1-1; D is ambiguous. Germline CDR1 SEHNR, CDR2 FQNEAQ (reference sequence). The CDR3 covers 11 residues. Trimming stripped 1 base from V and 11 bases from J, with 8 bases between. The CDR3 sequence: CASSLGPGAFF. The CDR3 DNA reads as TGTGCCAGCAGCTTAGGACCCGGGGCTTTCTTT.

This rearrangement joins TRBV2 to TRBJ1-1; 11 bases match TRBD1. This CDR3 contains 15 residues. V shed 4 bases, J shed 6 bases, and the junction held 7 bases outside the gene matches. Looked up from germline, CDR1 is SNHLY and CDR2 is FYNNEI. CDR3 protein: CASSVVGQGASEAFF. The DNA of the CDR3 is TGTGCCAGCAGTGTAGTCGGACAGGGGGCATCTGAAGCTTTCTTT.